The 28 T cell receptor beta chains in this list originate from one sample, sequenced in a study of cytomegalovirus exposure and HLA in healthy donors. TCRdb keeps only in-frame clones here, not all; method: immunoSEQ multiplex PCR. The sample yields about 360,000 clones, approximately 90% seen once. Sequenced: PBMCs. These receptors came from a woman aged 18-35 years in good health and CMV-seronegative.

The rearrangement links TRBV2 to TRBJ2-1; 8 bases agree with TRBD1. The V gene's germline CDR1 is SNHLY and CDR2 FYNNEI. The CDR3 runs 15 residues. The J segment lost 4 bases and the V segment lost 4 bases, leaving 6 bases of the junction unmatched. CDR3 residues: CASSGSGQVYNEQFF. The CDR3 DNA follows: TGTGCCAGCAGTGGGTCGGGACAGGTATACAATGAGCAGTTCTTC.

J is TRBJ1-1 and V is TRBV10-3, with D hard to call. V was cut by 3 bases and J by 3 bases, with 14 bases left in between. CDR3 length: 15 residues. Germline V gene data show CDR1 as ENHRY and CDR2 as SYGVKD. CDR3 nucleotides: TGTGCCATCAGTGATCTCGGCGGGCTGGACACTGAAGCTTTCTTT. It codes for CAISDLGGLDTEAFF.

This chain uses TRBV2 with TRBJ2-7; 11 nucleotides line up with TRBD1. The V gene's germline CDR1 is SNHLY and CDR2 FYNNEI. The CDR3 totals 13 residues. The ends lost 9 bases at V and 5 bases at J; junction bases unmatched: 6. The CDR3 loop reads CARTGTGGHEQYF. In DNA form, the CDR3 reads TGTGCCAGGACCGGGACAGGGGGACACGAGCAGTACTTC.

The chain is built from TRBV11-2 and TRBJ2-3, with 14 nucleotides matching TRBD2. The J segment lost 6 bases and the V segment lost 4 bases, leaving 3 bases of the junction unmatched. Germline V CDR1 and CDR2: SGHAT, FQNNGV. The CDR3 extends over 15 amino acids. The CDR3 loop is CASSSGLAGVDTQYF. The DNA of the CDR3 is TGTGCCAGCAGCTCGGGACTAGCGGGGGTGGATACGCAGTATTTT.

The rearrangement links TRBV6-5 to TRBJ1-2, with no clear D. The CDR3 has 14 amino acids. V was cut by 0 bases and J by 7 bases, with 12 bases left in between. Germline CDR1 reads MNHEY; CDR2 reads SVGAGI. Written as DNA, the CDR3 is TGTGCCAGCAGTTACTCCGGACTCTCGTCTGGCTACACCTTC. Translation gives CASSYSGLSSGYTF.

The chain employs TRBV28 and TRBJ2-6, with 8 nucleotides matching TRBD1. The CDR3 has 21 residues. Germline CDR1 and CDR2: MDHEN and SYDVKM. V trimming: 2 bases; J trimming: 0 bases; junction bases outside the gene matches: 15. The CDR3 DNA is TGTGCCAGCAGTTTACTTTTCGGGACAGGACAGGACTTCTCTGGGGCCAACGTCCTGACTTTC. This translates into CASSLLFGTGQDFSGANVLTF. Full variable domain (outside the CDR3, taken from reference TRBV28 and TRBJ2-6): DVKVTQSSRYLVKRTGEKVFLECVQDMDHENMFWYRQDPGLGLRLIYFSYDVKMKEKGDIPEGYSVSREKKERFSLILESASTNQTSMYLCASSLLFGTGQDFSGANVLTFGAGSRLTVL.

The genes are TRBV7-9 and TRBJ2-1, with 9 bases fitting TRBD2. Trimming took 2 bases from V and 3 from J; bases not matched to a gene: 8. CDR1 and CDR2 from the germline V gene are SEHNR and FQNEAQ (reference sequence). The CDR3 has 17 amino acids. The CDR3 protein is CASSLPPGREGYNEQFF. In DNA form, the CDR3 reads TGTGCCAGCAGCTTACCCCCCGGGCGGGAGGGCTACAATGAGCAGTTCTTC.

The gene calls are TRBV27 and TRBJ1-2; 7 bases agree with TRBD1. CDR1 and CDR2 (germline): MNHEY, SMNVEV (reference sequence). This CDR3 is built from 13 residues. Unmatched junction bases numbered 5, after V lost 5 bases and J lost 5 bases. CDR3 bases: TGTGCCAGCAGTGTGTACAGGGGTTATGGCTACACCTTC. It is translated as CASSVYRGYGYTF.

The CDR3 nucleotides read TGCGCCAGCAGCCAAGATCAACAGGGCGTATCTGGGGCCAACGTCCTGACTTTC. As protein: CASSQDQQGVSGANVLTF. V gene TRBV4-1 combines with J gene TRBJ2-6, with D possibly TRBD1 on 6 matching bases. This CDR3 contains 18 residues. Per germline, CDR1 MGHRA and CDR2 YSYEKL. V dropped 0 bases and J dropped 1 base, with 13 bases sitting between them.

This clone came up once. This chain links TRBV6-5 with TRBJ1-4; D gene ambiguous. The CDR3 covers 15 residues. Germline V gives CDR1 MNHEY, CDR2 SVGAGI. The V gene lost 3 bases and the J gene lost 7 bases, with 15 bases spanning the gap. The CDR3 loop is CASSYGPPPGEKLFF. CDR3 DNA: TGTGCCAGCAGTTATGGCCCGCCCCCGGGTGAAAAACTGTTTTTT.

V and J are TRBV5-1 and TRBJ1-4; a weak D match, TRBD1 (6 bases). The CDR3 spans 16 residues. The ends were cut back, 6 bases at V and 6 bases at J, with 21 bases in the middle. Germline CDR1 reads SGHRS; CDR2 reads YFSETQ. The CDR3 nucleotides read TGCGCCAGCACTCACTCAGGGGTTCAACGGGATGAAAAACTGTTTTTT. This sequence encodes CASTHSGVQRDEKLFF.

This rearrangement joins TRBV11-2 to TRBJ2-7, with D uncertain. V was shortened by 0 bases and J by 4 bases, with 4 bases between the two germline ends. The CDR3 is made up of 12 amino acids. CDR1 is SGHAT and CDR2 is FQNNGV in the germline V gene. The CDR3 here is CASSLDRYEQYF. The CDR3, as DNA: TGTGCCAGCAGCTTAGATCGGTACGAGCAGTACTTC.

V and J are TRBV7-2 and TRBJ2-7; D remains unclear. Germline-derived CDR1 and CDR2 are SGHTA and FQGNSA. With 5 bases removed from V and 5 bases from J, the gap between germline ends came to 16 bases. The CDR3 has 14 residues. CDR3 residues: CASSLRRPIDEQYF. The CDR3 DNA sequence: TGTGCCAGCAGCCTCAGGCGTCCTATTGACGAGCAGTACTTC.

The V call is TRBV30, the J call TRBJ2-6, with a possible D match to TRBD2 (6 bases). Looked up from germline, CDR1 is GTSNPN and CDR2 is SVGIG (reference sequence). V lost 2 bases to trimming and J lost 3 bases, with 11 bases between them. The CDR3 sequence is 15 residues long. CDR3 in amino acids: CAWSPGGYGANVLTF. CDR3 nucleotides: TGTGCCTGGAGTCCAGGAGGGTATGGGGCCAACGTCCTGACTTTC. Drawing the rest from reference TRBV30 and TRBJ2-6, the complete variable domain is SQTIHQWPATLVQPVGSPLSLECTVEGTSNPNLYWYRQAAGRGLQLLFYSVGIGQISSEVPQNLSASRPQDRQFILSSKKLLLSDSGFYLCAWSPGGYGANVLTFGAGSRLTVL.

This clone was observed a few times. The genes are TRBV25-1 and TRBJ1-2; possibly TRBD1 for D (5 bases). This CDR3 contains 13 residues. Germline CDR1 and CDR2: MGHDK and SYGVNS. Trimming stripped 5 bases from V and 4 bases from J, with 11 bases between. CDR3 region: CASSLGLSYGYTF. CDR3 in DNA: TGTGCCAGCAGTCTGGGGCTCTCCTATGGCTACACCTTC.

The rearrangement joins TRBV6-5 to TRBJ2-7, with 8 bases aligning to TRBD1. Germline V gene sequence: CDR1 MNHEY, CDR2 SVGAGI. The CDR3 totals 13 residues. V was clipped by 9 bases and J by 6 bases; unmatched bases: 10. The CDR3 reads CASQGAFVSEQYF. CDR3 nucleotides: TGTGCCAGTCAGGGGGCGTTCGTCAGCGAGCAGTACTTC.

The CDR3 bases are TGTGCCAGCAGCGTAGAAAGAGACTACGAGCAGTACTTC. Translating it yields CASSVERDYEQYF. This rearrangement joins TRBV9 to TRBJ2-7; D unclear. Per germline, CDR1 SGDLS and CDR2 YYNGEE. The CDR3 is made up of 13 amino acids. The ends were cut back, 0 bases at V and 3 bases at J, with 7 bases in the middle.

The chain employs TRBV10-3 and TRBJ2-2; 8 positions match TRBD1. CDR1 and CDR2 (germline): ENHRY, SYGVKD. The CDR3 is 14 residues long. Trimming cost V 7 bases and J 0 bases; bases outside gene matches: 1. CDR3 DNA: TGTGCCATCAAACAGGGGGCGAACACCGGGGAGCTGTTTTTT. It specifies CAIKQGANTGELFF.

The rearrangement uses TRBV5-4 and TRBJ2-7; D is perhaps TRBD1 (5 bases). The ends were cut back, 0 bases at V and 6 bases at J, with 13 bases in the middle. Germline lookup yields CDR1 SGHNT and CDR2 YYREEE (reference sequence). The CDR3 is 14 residues long. This chain's CDR3 is CASSLVGAASEQYF. DNA for the CDR3: TGTGCCAGCAGCTTGGTAGGGGCGGCTAGCGAGCAGTACTTC.

The V gene is TRBV19, the J gene TRBJ2-1; 13 nucleotides agree with TRBD2. Trimming at V came to 5 bases and at J to 8 bases, leaving 6 bases not matched to a gene. Germline V gives CDR1 LNHDA, CDR2 SQIVND (reference sequence). The CDR3 totals 15 residues. The CDR3 sequence is CASSVLAGGNYEQFF. CDR3 DNA: TGTGCCAGTAGTGTACTAGCGGGAGGGAACTATGAGCAGTTCTTC.

The rearrangement uses TRBV25-1 and TRBJ1-5, with 8 positions matching TRBD1. CDR3 size: 16 residues. Germline CDR1 MGHDK, CDR2 SYGVNS. V gave up 2 bases and J gave up 7 bases; unmatched junction bases: 10. CDR3 sequence: CASSERGDRGSQPQHF. CDR3 coding DNA: TGTGCCAGCAGTGAAAGGGGCGACAGGGGAAGCCAGCCCCAGCATTTT.

The CDR3 nucleotides read TGCGCCAGCAGTGAGTGGGCAGAATCCTACGAGCAGTACTTC. Its protein product is CASSEWAESYEQYF. The chain recombines TRBV10-2 with TRBJ2-7; D is unclear. CDR3 length: 14 amino acids. The germline gives CDR1 WSHSY, CDR2 SAAADI. V lost 1 base, J lost 1 base, and 8 bases lay in between.

Comment on this clone: Within the sample, other DNA sequences also encode this same CDR3. V and J are TRBV28 and TRBJ2-1; D remains ambiguous. The germline gives CDR1 MDHEN, CDR2 SYDVKM. Trimming cost V 3 bases and J 4 bases, with 4 bases left between them. The CDR3 length is 12 residues. CDR3 residues: CASSFGYNEQFF. The CDR3 DNA reads TGTGCCAGCAGTTTCGGGTACAATGAGCAGTTCTTC.

The gene calls are TRBV25-1 and TRBJ2-7; the D gene is possibly TRBD2 (7 bases). This CDR3 has 15 amino acids. Germline V gene sequence: CDR1 MGHDK, CDR2 SYGVNS. V shed 0 bases and J shed 5 bases, with 14 bases lying between them. The DNA of the CDR3 is TGTGCCAGCAGTGAATATAGGGGGGGGCACCACGAGCAGTACTTC. This encodes CASSEYRGGHHEQYF.

The chain has TRBV29-1 and TRBJ2-2; the match to TRBD2 covers 9 bases. The ends lost 4 bases at V and 4 bases at J; junction bases unmatched: 4. Germline CDR1 reads SQVTM; CDR2 reads ANQGSEA. This CDR3 region has 14 residues. The CDR3 region is CSVGRGRATGELFF. The CDR3 nucleotides are TGCAGCGTTGGTCGCGGGAGGGCCACCGGGGAGCTGTTTTTT.

This clone came up a few times. The chain carries TRBV27 and TRBJ2-7, with D possibly TRBD2 on 6 matching bases. V was clipped by 6 bases and J by 0 bases, with 18 bases between them. Germline assignment: CDR1 MNHEY and CDR2 SMNVEV (reference sequence). The CDR3 spans 16 residues. The CDR3 loop is CASSRAAAGSSYEQYF. The CDR3 DNA reads TGTGCCAGCAGCAGGGCCGCGGCGGGGAGCTCCTACGAGCAGTACTTC.

For the CDR3, the DNA is TGTGCCAGCAGTACCGGGACAGGCTCATTCTTGAGCACCATATATTTT. Protein: CASSTGTGSFLSTIYF. The chain employs TRBV2 and TRBJ1-3, with 8 bases lining up with TRBD1. From germline, CDR1 is SNHLY and CDR2 FYNNEI. Unmatched junction bases numbered 15, after V lost 5 bases and J lost 9 bases. The CDR3 totals 16 residues.

This clone appeared a single time. The CDR3 DNA sequence: TGTGCCTGGGGACAGGGGGAGGTTGAAAAACTGTTTTTT. It specifies CAWGQGEVEKLFF. The V gene is TRBV30, the J gene TRBJ1-4; 10 positions agree with TRBD1. V gave up 5 bases and J gave up 7 bases; unmatched junction bases: 4. This CDR3 is built from 13 residues. Germline CDR1 reads GTSNPN; CDR2 reads SVGIG (reference sequence).